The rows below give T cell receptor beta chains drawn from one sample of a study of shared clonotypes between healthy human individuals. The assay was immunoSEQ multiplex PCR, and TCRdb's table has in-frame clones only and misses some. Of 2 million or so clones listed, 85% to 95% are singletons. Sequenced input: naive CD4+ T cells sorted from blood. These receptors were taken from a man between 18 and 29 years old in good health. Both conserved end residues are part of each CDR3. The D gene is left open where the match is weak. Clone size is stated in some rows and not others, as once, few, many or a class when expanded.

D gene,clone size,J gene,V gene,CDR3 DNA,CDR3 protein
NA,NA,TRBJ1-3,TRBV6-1,TGTGCCAGCAGCCGGACAGTTTCTGGAAACACCATATATTTT,CASSRTVSGNTIYF
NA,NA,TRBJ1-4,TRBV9,TGTGCCAGCAGCGTAGCTCGAACTAATGAAAAACTGTTTTTT,CASSVARTNEKLFF
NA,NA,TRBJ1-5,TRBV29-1,TGCAGCGTTGTGGGAGTAGGGGAGGGCAATCAGCCCCAGCATTTT,CSVVGVGEGNQPQHF
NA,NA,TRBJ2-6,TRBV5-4,TGTGCCAGCAGCCCCCCAGGGGCTGGGGCCAACGTCCTGACTTTC,CASSPPGAGANVLTF
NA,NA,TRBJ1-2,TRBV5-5,TGTGCCAGCAGCTTTGATCGTGGCTACACCTTC,CASSFDRGYTF
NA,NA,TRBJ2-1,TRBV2,TGTGCCAGCAGCCCTAGTATCAGCGAGCAGTTCTTC,CASSPSISEQFF
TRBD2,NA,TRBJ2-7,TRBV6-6,TGTGCCAGCAGTTCCTCCGGGAGGGAATCCTACGAGCAGTACTTC,CASSSSGRESYEQYF
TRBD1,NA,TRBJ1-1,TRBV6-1,TGTGCCAGCAGTGTCAGCATCGACAGGGATGAAGCTTTCTTT,CASSVSIDRDEAFF
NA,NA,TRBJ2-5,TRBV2,TGTGCCAGCAGCCGCCTGACGGGATCCCAAGAGACCCAGTACTTC,CASSRLTGSQETQYF
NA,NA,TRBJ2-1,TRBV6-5,TGTGCCAGCAGTCGACTCAAGGAGCAGTTCTTC,CASSRLKEQFF
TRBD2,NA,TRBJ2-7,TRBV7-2,TGTGCCAGCAGCTTAGAGGTAGCGGGAGCGGGCTACGAGCAGTACTTC,CASSLEVAGAGYEQYF
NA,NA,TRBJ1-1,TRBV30,TGTGCCTGGAGGATACAGGAGGTTAGGACTGAAGCTTTCTTT,CAWRIQEVRTEAFF
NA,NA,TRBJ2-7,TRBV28,TGTGCCAGCAGTTGGTCATTCGCAGGGCCAACCTACGAGCAGTACTTC,CASSWSFAGPTYEQYF
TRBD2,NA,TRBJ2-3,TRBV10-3,TGTGCCATCAGTGAGTCCCCGGGACTAGCTTTTAGCACAGATACGCAGTATTTT,CAISESPGLAFSTDTQYF
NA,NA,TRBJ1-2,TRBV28,TGTGCCAGCAGCCGCGTCCAGAAGGCCAACTATGGCTACACCTTC,CASSRVQKANYGYTF
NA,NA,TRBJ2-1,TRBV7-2,TGTGCCAGCAGCGTTGGACCGAGTACAAGTGAGCAGTTCTTC,CASSVGPSTSEQFF
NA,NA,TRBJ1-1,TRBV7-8,TGTGCCAGCAGCCCTAAGTCTACTGAAGCTTTCTTT,CASSPKSTEAFF
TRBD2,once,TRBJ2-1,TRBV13,TGTGCCAGCAGCCTACTGACTAGCGGCTCCTACAATGAGCAGTTCTTC,CASSLLTSGSYNEQFF
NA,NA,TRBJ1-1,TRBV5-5,TGTGCCAGCAACCCGGCGGCAGCTACGAACACTGAAGCTTTCTTT,CASNPAAATNTEAFF
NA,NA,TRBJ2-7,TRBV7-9,TGTGCCAGCCAGAGCGGTGGGCCCTACGAGCAGTACTTC,CASQSGGPYEQYF
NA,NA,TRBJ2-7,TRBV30,TGTGCCTGGAGTGTACCACAGTTAGCTTTACTCTTC,CAWSVPQLALLF
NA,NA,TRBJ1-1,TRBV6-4,TGTGCCAGCAGTGACGACCCGAACACTGAAGCTTTCTTT,CASSDDPNTEAFF
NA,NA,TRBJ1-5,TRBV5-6,TGTGCCAGCAGCTTGGGAGGGCGCTATAGCAATCAGCCCCAGCATTTT,CASSLGGRYSNQPQHF
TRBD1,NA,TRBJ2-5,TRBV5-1,TGCGCCAGCAGCGAGGGACAGGGAGCGTACCAAGAGACCCAGTACTTC,CASSEGQGAYQETQYF
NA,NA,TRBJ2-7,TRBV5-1,TGCGCCAGCAGCGTCCGGGACTCCTACGAGCAGTACTTC,CASSVRDSYEQYF
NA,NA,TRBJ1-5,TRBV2,TGTGCCAGCAAAGGTCGGGACTACAATCAGCCCCAGCATTTT,CASKGRDYNQPQHF
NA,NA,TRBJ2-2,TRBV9,TGTGCCAGCAGTGACGCAGGACCCCAGAACACCGGGGAGCTGTTTTTT,CASSDAGPQNTGELFF
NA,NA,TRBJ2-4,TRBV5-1,TGCGCCAGCAGCTTGGGCGGGGGCGGCAAAAACATTCAGTACTTC,CASSLGGGGKNIQYF
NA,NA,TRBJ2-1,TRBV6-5,TGTGCCAGCAGTTACGGGAGGAGCTCCTACAATGAGCAGTTCTTC,CASSYGRSSYNEQFF
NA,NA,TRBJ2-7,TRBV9,TGTGCCAGCAGCGTAGCCCCCTTGGGGGATAGCGAGCAGTACTTC,CASSVAPLGDSEQYF
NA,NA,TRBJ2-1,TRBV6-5,TGTGCCAGCAGTTATTTCGGTGAGCAGTTCTTC,CASSYFGEQFF
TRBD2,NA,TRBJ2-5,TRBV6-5,TGTGCCAGCAGCCGCATCGGGGGGGAGACCCAGTACTTC,CASSRIGGETQYF
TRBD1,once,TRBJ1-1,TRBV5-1,TGCGCCAGCAGCTTCGCCAGGGGGCGCGGTGAAGCTTTCTTT,CASSFARGRGEAFF
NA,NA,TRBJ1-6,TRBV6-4,TGTGCCAGCAGTGCAGAGGGGGGAATGGTTTCACCCCTCCACTTT,CASSAEGGMVSPLHF
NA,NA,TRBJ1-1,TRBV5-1,TGCGCCAGCAGCTTGTGGCAGATGAACACTGAAGCTTTCTTT,CASSLWQMNTEAFF
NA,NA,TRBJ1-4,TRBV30,TGTGCCTGGGCCGCAGGGAAAAATAATGAAAAACTGTTTTTT,CAWAAGKNNEKLFF
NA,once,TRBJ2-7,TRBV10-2,TGCGCCAGCACTTCCGACAGGCGGAGGGGAGAGCAGTACTTC,CASTSDRRRGEQYF
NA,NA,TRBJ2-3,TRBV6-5,TGTGCCAGCAGTTACTCGTCAGCCGGCACAGATACGCAGTATTTT,CASSYSSAGTDTQYF
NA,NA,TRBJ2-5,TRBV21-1,TGTGCCAGCAGCAACTCCCCGGGACTAGCGGGAGAAGTGTCAGAGACCCAGTACTTC,CASSNSPGLAGEVSETQYF
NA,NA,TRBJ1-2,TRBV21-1,TGTGCCAGCAGCAAAGCAGGAGTAAAAAACTATGGCTACACCTTC,CASSKAGVKNYGYTF
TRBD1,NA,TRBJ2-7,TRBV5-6,TGTGCCAGCAGCTTGGCTTCGACAGGGGCGTACGAGCAGTACTTC,CASSLASTGAYEQYF
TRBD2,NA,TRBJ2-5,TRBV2,TGTGCCAGCAGGACTAGCGGGACCACCCCCGAGACCCAGTACTTC,CASRTSGTTPETQYF